This record covers a single T cell receptor (beta chain). Its antigen remains unknown. The sample is drawn from a study of cytomegalovirus exposure and HLA in healthy donors. Findings and caveats of the study: Cytomegalovirus status was reportedly diagnosed by the classifier with high specificity and sensitivity. Subsequent analysis of the roughly 120 validation repertoires found a tendency for first-cohort TCR clusters to co-occur. The study labeled 164 TCR beta chains cytomegalovirus-associated. The CMV antigen specificity of a few CMV-associated chains was confirmed through in vitro analysis.

Using immunoSEQ multiplex PCR, the repertoire was profiled, and TCRdb retains in-frame clones only, with some absent. The data show a few hundred thousand clones, with 90% seen just once and 0.37% held by the top ten. The sequencing sample was made of PBMCs. The TCR was taken from a young woman in good health and CMV-seronegative.

CDR3 loop: CASSVGWGIGTGELFF. The CDR3 DNA follows: TGTGCCAGCAGCGTAGGGTGGGGCATCGGCACCGGGGAGCTGTTTTTT. V gene TRBV9 combines with J gene TRBJ2-2; TRBD1 might be the D (5 bases). CDR3 size: 16 residues. Germline CDR1 reads SGDLS; CDR2 reads YYNGEE. V dropped 0 bases and J dropped 4 bases, with 13 bases sitting between them. Combining the CDR3 with reference TRBV9 and TRBJ2-2 gives the whole variable domain DSGVTQTPKHLITATGQRVTLRCSPRSGDLSVYWYQQSLDQGLQFLIQYYNGEERAKGNILERFSAQQFPDLHSELNLSSLELGDSALYFCASSVGWGIGTGELFFGEGSRLTVL.